These T cell receptor beta chains were read from a single sample in a study of blood T cell repertoires in COVID-19. The assay was immunoSEQ multiplex PCR, and TCRdb's table has in-frame clones only and misses some. Among about 110,000 clones listed, around 90% were seen once. The material sequenced was peripheral blood. These TCRs come from a human donor in a cohort sampled during active COVID-19. The CDR3 runs from the conserved cysteine through the conserved F or W. The order of the fields is clone size, V gene, D gene, J gene, CDR3 DNA, CDR3 protein. The D gene is left open where the match is weak. For some rows the clone size is stated as once, few or many, or as a class when expanded; others skip it.

size: -; V: TRBV12-5; D: -; J: TRBJ2-2; DNA: TGTGCTAGTGGTTTGGTCTCAGGGAACACCGGGGAGCTGTTTTTT; CDR3: CASGLVSGNTGELFF
size: -; V: TRBV5-1; D: TRBD1; J: TRBJ2-3; DNA: TGCGCCAGCAGCTTGGGTGACAGGGACACAGATACGCAGTATTTT; CDR3: CASSLGDRDTDTQYF
size: -; V: TRBV11-2; D: TRBD2; J: TRBJ2-7; DNA: TGTGCCAGCAGCCCACTAGCGGATTCCTACGAGCAGTACTTC; CDR3: CASSPLADSYEQYF
size: -; V: TRBV6-5; D: TRBD1; J: TRBJ1-1; DNA: TGTGCCAGCAGCCACAGGGGTAACACTGAAGCTTTCTTT; CDR3: CASSHRGNTEAFF
size: -; V: TRBV5-4; D: -; J: TRBJ2-3; DNA: TGTGCCAGCAGCTTGCAGGGCAGCACAGATACGCAGTATTTT; CDR3: CASSLQGSTDTQYF
size: -; V: TRBV15; D: TRBD1; J: TRBJ2-7; DNA: TGTGCCACCACCCGTGGGGACAGGGGAAACGAGCAGTACTTC; CDR3: CATTRGDRGNEQYF
size: -; V: TRBV23-1; D: -; J: TRBJ1-5; DNA: TGCGCCAGCAGTCAATCGGACAGCGGAAGACAGCCCCAGCATTTT; CDR3: CASSQSDSGRQPQHF
size: -; V: TRBV24-1; D: TRBD2; J: TRBJ2-1; DNA: TGTGCCACCAGTGGTGGTCCAACTAGCGGGAGCAATGAGCAGTTCTTC; CDR3: CATSGGPTSGSNEQFF
size: -; V: TRBV19; D: TRBD1; J: TRBJ1-4; DNA: TGTGCCAGTAGTCCCGGGACAGCAACTAATGAAAAACTGTTTTTT; CDR3: CASSPGTATNEKLFF
size: -; V: TRBV7-8; D: TRBD1; J: TRBJ1-6; DNA: TGTGCCAGCAGCTCGGGACAGGGGTCAGCCTCGTATAATTCACCCCTCCACTTT; CDR3: CASSSGQGSASYNSPLHF
size: -; V: TRBV5-8; D: -; J: TRBJ2-7; DNA: TGTGCCAGCAGCTTGTTCCCTGGGGGGTACGAGCAGTACTTC; CDR3: CASSLFPGGYEQYF
size: -; V: TRBV5-1; D: TRBD2; J: TRBJ2-7; DNA: TGCGCCAGCAACTCCCCGGGACTAGCGGGAGTTTACGAGCAGTACTTC; CDR3: CASNSPGLAGVYEQYF
size: -; V: TRBV29-1; D: TRBD1; J: TRBJ1-2; DNA: TGCAGCGTTGACTTCTCGGACAGGGCTACCTATGGCTACACCTTC; CDR3: CSVDFSDRATYGYTF
size: -; V: TRBV6-1; D: -; J: TRBJ1-2; DNA: TGTGCCAGCAGTGCGGGGACGAGTATCTCCGGGGGCTATGGCTACACCTTC; CDR3: CASSAGTSISGGYGYTF
size: -; V: TRBV7-9; D: -; J: TRBJ2-7; DNA: TGTGCCAGCAGCTTTGGGCAGGGAGAGCAGTACTTC; CDR3: CASSFGQGEQYF
size: -; V: TRBV2; D: -; J: TRBJ2-3; DNA: TGTGCCAGCAGTGCCGCGGGGCTCGGCGATACGCAGTATTTT; CDR3: CASSAAGLGDTQYF
size: -; V: TRBV9; D: TRBD1; J: TRBJ1-6; DNA: TGTGCCAGCAGCGTAGGGGACAGGGATTATAATTCACCCCTCCACTTT; CDR3: CASSVGDRDYNSPLHF
size: -; V: TRBV6-1; D: -; J: TRBJ2-7; DNA: TGTGCCAGCAGTGAAAGCCAGGTTCCATACGAGCAGTACTTC; CDR3: CASSESQVPYEQYF
size: -; V: TRBV28; D: -; J: TRBJ1-2; DNA: TGTGCCAGCCACACGGGAGACTATGGCTACACCTTC; CDR3: CASHTGDYGYTF
size: -; V: TRBV18; D: TRBD1; J: TRBJ1-3; DNA: TGTGCCAGCTCACCAAACGTGGCCGCGACAGGGGGCTCTGGAAACACCATATATTTT; CDR3: CASSPNVAATGGSGNTIYF
size: -; V: TRBV18; D: -; J: TRBJ1-1; DNA: TGTGCCAGCTCACCGGCGAACACTGAAGCTTTCTTT; CDR3: CASSPANTEAFF
size: many; V: TRBV2; D: -; J: TRBJ1-1; DNA: TGTGCCAGCAGGACCTTCGATAGGGGCCCCATGAACACTGAAGCTTTCTTT; CDR3: CASRTFDRGPMNTEAFF
size: -; V: TRBV19; D: TRBD2; J: TRBJ2-1; DNA: TGTGCCAGTAGTCCCGGACTAGCGGGGACCTACAATGAGCAGTTCTTC; CDR3: CASSPGLAGTYNEQFF
size: few; V: TRBV3-1/TRBV3-2; D: -; J: TRBJ2-5; DNA: TGTGCCAGCAGCCAAGCCGGGAGCCAAGAGACCCAGTACTTC; CDR3: CASSQAGSQETQYF
size: -; V: TRBV5-4; D: TRBD2; J: TRBJ2-1; DNA: TGTGCCAGCAGCTTGGCGGCGGGGGTGACCTACAATGAGCAGTTCTTC; CDR3: CASSLAAGVTYNEQFF
size: -; V: TRBV2; D: TRBD1; J: TRBJ1-2; DNA: TGTGCCAGCAGTGGACAGGGGGCCGGCTATGGCTACACCTTC; CDR3: CASSGQGAGYGYTF
size: -; V: TRBV4-1; D: -; J: TRBJ2-1; DNA: TGCGCCAGCAGCCAGACAGACCCTGATGAGCAGTTCTTC; CDR3: CASSQTDPDEQFF
size: few; V: TRBV7-3; D: TRBD2; J: TRBJ2-3; DNA: TGTGCCAGCAGCTTTACGGGAGGAAGGGCAGATACGCAGTATTTT; CDR3: CASSFTGGRADTQYF
size: -; V: TRBV9; D: TRBD1; J: TRBJ2-3; DNA: TGTGCCAGCAGCGCCCTCGGACAGGGGTCGGATACGCAGTATTTT; CDR3: CASSALGQGSDTQYF
size: once; V: TRBV25-1; D: TRBD1; J: TRBJ1-4; DNA: TGTGCCAGCGGACTCAGGGGGCGCGGTGAAAAACTGTTTTTT; CDR3: CASGLRGRGEKLFF
size: -; V: TRBV7-2; D: -; J: TRBJ2-5; DNA: TGTGCCAGCAGCCCCCCAGGTCTTATTTACCAAGAGACCCAGTACTTC; CDR3: CASSPPGLIYQETQYF
size: -; V: TRBV19; D: -; J: TRBJ1-1; DNA: TGTGCCAGTAGTATAGTCCCTACAGGGATCTTTGAAGCTTTCTTT; CDR3: CASSIVPTGIFEAFF
size: -; V: TRBV29-1; D: -; J: TRBJ2-7; DNA: TGCAGCTTCCTCCAGGGTTTCACCTACGAGCAGTACTTC; CDR3: CSFLQGFTYEQYF
size: -; V: TRBV7-9; D: -; J: TRBJ1-1; DNA: TGTGCCAGCAGCCCAGACGGTCGGGGAAACACTGAAGCTTTCTTT; CDR3: CASSPDGRGNTEAFF
size: -; V: TRBV2; D: -; J: TRBJ1-5; DNA: TGTGCCAGCAGGGCTAGTTCCGGCCGCAGTGGCAATCAGCCCCAGCATTTT; CDR3: CASRASSGRSGNQPQHF
size: -; V: TRBV7-9; D: -; J: TRBJ1-2; DNA: TGTGCCGGTGGACGGGACACCTATGGCTACACCTTC; CDR3: CAGGRDTYGYTF
size: -; V: TRBV3-1/TRBV3-2; D: -; J: TRBJ1-2; DNA: TGTGCCAGCAGCCATTACGGGAGGGATGGCTACACCTTC; CDR3: CASSHYGRDGYTF
size: once; V: TRBV13; D: TRBD2; J: TRBJ2-5; DNA: TGTGCCAGCAGCCCGGGGGGAAAAGAGACCCAGTACTTC; CDR3: CASSPGGKETQYF
size: -; V: TRBV6-1; D: -; J: TRBJ1-1; DNA: TGTGCCACCGGGGAGGCAACCGCCGGGAACACTGAAGCTTTCTTT; CDR3: CATGEATAGNTEAFF
size: -; V: TRBV11-2; D: TRBD2; J: TRBJ2-1; DNA: TGTGCCAGCAAACCTACGGGGGGACCAAATGAGCAGTTCTTC; CDR3: CASKPTGGPNEQFF
size: -; V: TRBV7-3; D: TRBD2; J: TRBJ2-1; DNA: TGTGCCAGCAGCTTAACCCGGACTAGCGGGGGATACAATGAGCAGTTCTTC; CDR3: CASSLTRTSGGYNEQFF
size: once; V: TRBV28; D: TRBD1; J: TRBJ1-6; DNA: TGTGCCAGCACCCCTGCCCGGGACAGGGGGTATAATTCACCCCTCCACTTT; CDR3: CASTPARDRGYNSPLHF
size: -; V: TRBV11-2; D: TRBD2; J: TRBJ2-5; DNA: TGTGCCAGCAGCCGCTGGACTAGCGGTGGGGAGACCCAGTACTTC; CDR3: CASSRWTSGGETQYF
size: -; V: TRBV5-1; D: -; J: TRBJ1-2; DNA: TGCGCCAGCAGCGGCCAGCGGGACACTTCGAGGGGCTACACCTTC; CDR3: CASSGQRDTSRGYTF
size: -; V: TRBV7-3; D: -; J: TRBJ2-3; DNA: TGTGCCAGCAGCCCCTCCGGGGACTTAGATACGCAGTATTTT; CDR3: CASSPSGDLDTQYF
size: few; V: TRBV6-5; D: -; J: TRBJ1-1; DNA: TGTGCCAGCAGTTACTCGAGGAACACTGAAGCTTTCTTT; CDR3: CASSYSRNTEAFF
size: -; V: TRBV6-1; D: -; J: TRBJ1-1; DNA: TGTGCCAGCAGTGAATCGAGCATGGGGGGTAGTTCTGAAGCTTTCTTT; CDR3: CASSESSMGGSSEAFF
size: -; V: TRBV18; D: -; J: TRBJ2-5; DNA: TGTGCCAGCTCACCGTCGCAGGGGATGGAGACCCAGTACTTC; CDR3: CASSPSQGMETQYF
size: -; V: TRBV5-6; D: TRBD2; J: TRBJ2-5; DNA: TGTGCCAGCAGCACGCGACTAGCGGGCTACCAAGAGACCCAGTACTTC; CDR3: CASSTRLAGYQETQYF
size: -; V: TRBV6-5; D: TRBD2; J: TRBJ2-3; DNA: TGTGCCAGCAGTCTAGCGGGAGTGGGGACAGATACGCAGTATTTT; CDR3: CASSLAGVGTDTQYF
size: -; V: TRBV6-5; D: -; J: TRBJ1-2; DNA: TGTGCCACTCCGGGTGACAGGAGCTATGGCTACACCTTC; CDR3: CATPGDRSYGYTF
size: -; V: TRBV7-6; D: -; J: TRBJ1-6; DNA: TGTGCCAGCTCCCCCCAGGGCAGTGGATATAATTCACCCCTCCACTTT; CDR3: CASSPQGSGYNSPLHF
size: -; V: TRBV12-3/TRBV12-4; D: -; J: TRBJ1-1; DNA: TGTGCCAGCAGTTTGGTAGAAGAAGCTTTCTTT; CDR3: CASSLVEEAFF
size: -; V: TRBV27; D: TRBD2; J: TRBJ2-3; DNA: TGTGCCAGCAGTTTAGGTACTAGCGGGCGAGCAGATACGCAGTATTTT; CDR3: CASSLGTSGRADTQYF
size: once; V: TRBV27; D: -; J: TRBJ2-7; DNA: TGTGCCAGCAGTCCCCGGGAGAGATCCTACGAGCAGTACTTC; CDR3: CASSPRERSYEQYF
size: once; V: TRBV28; D: -; J: TRBJ1-5; DNA: TGTGCCAGCACTCCCGGGGAGTATAGCAATCAGCCCCAGCATTTT; CDR3: CASTPGEYSNQPQHF
size: -; V: TRBV5-6; D: -; J: TRBJ2-7; DNA: TGTGCCAGCAGCTTGGAGGAGGGGGCTCTCTCCTACGAGCAGTACTTC; CDR3: CASSLEEGALSYEQYF
size: -; V: TRBV7-9; D: -; J: TRBJ2-1; DNA: TGTGCCAGCAGCGGGGGCAACTCCTACAATGAGCAGTTCTTC; CDR3: CASSGGNSYNEQFF
size: -; V: TRBV14; D: -; J: TRBJ1-4; DNA: TGTGCCAGCAGTCTAACGGGAGCCGAAAAACTGTTTTTT; CDR3: CASSLTGAEKLFF
size: -; V: TRBV5-4; D: TRBD1; J: TRBJ1-2; DNA: TGTGCCAGCAGCCCTTTGGGGACAGGCGGTAGATATGGCTACACCTTC; CDR3: CASSPLGTGGRYGYTF